These 10 T cell receptor beta chains were all obtained from the same sample, sequenced in a study of cytomegalovirus exposure and HLA in healthy donors. The PCR made use of 60 Vbeta and 13 Jbeta primers. Generated by immunoSEQ multiplex PCR, the TCRdb table keeps only in-frame clones and is missing some. The sample contains some 140,000 clones, around 73% of which appear only once. Sequencing was done on a sample of PBMCs. Every receptor here comes from a woman aged 40 to 50 in good health and CMV-seronegative.

The rearrangement joins TRBV11-1 to TRBJ1-1; 9 bases agree with TRBD1. Germline CDR1 is SGHAT and CDR2 is FQDESV (reference sequence). V lost 9 bases, J lost 4 bases, and 6 bases stayed unmatched. The CDR3 consists of 13 residues. CDR3 sequence: CASRTGDFTEAFF. DNA for the CDR3: TGTGCCAGTAGGACAGGGGATTTCACTGAAGCTTTCTTT.

This clone was counted a single time. The chain combines TRBV6-5 with TRBJ2-1, with D possibly being TRBD1 (6 bases). V lost 7 bases, J lost 5 bases, and 15 bases lay in between. This CDR3 has 14 residues. The V gene's germline CDR1 is MNHEY and CDR2 SVGAGI. For the CDR3, the DNA is TGTGCCAGCACCCACCCGGGACAAAACAATGAGCAGTTCTTC. This gives the protein CASTHPGQNNEQFF.

This clone was seen a single time. The gene calls are TRBV5-1 and TRBJ2-5, with D possibly being TRBD1 (5 bases). Trimming pared 0 bases from V and 2 bases from J, leaving 14 bases between. CDR1 SGHRS and CDR2 YFSETQ come from the germline V gene. The CDR3 covers 16 residues. The CDR3 DNA sequence: TGCGCCAGCAGCTTGGGGGGCCCCTTTCCACAAGAGACCCAGTACTTC. Its translation: CASSLGGPFPQETQYF.

V is TRBV2 and J is TRBJ2-1, with 8 bases matching TRBD1. V shed 7 bases, J shed 7 bases, and the junction held 9 bases outside the gene matches. The germline V gene encodes CDR1 SNHLY and CDR2 FYNNEI. The CDR3 contains 14 residues. This CDR3 is CASKSVRGRNEQFF. The CDR3, as DNA: TGTGCCAGCAAATCGGTCAGGGGGCGAAATGAGCAGTTCTTC.

The chain carries TRBV29-1 and TRBJ1-1; D is perhaps TRBD1 (5 bases). The germline gives CDR1 SQVTM, CDR2 ANQGSEA. The length of the CDR3 is 12 residues. V was pared by 3 bases and J by 4 bases, with 9 bases between. DNA for the CDR3: TGCAGCGTTGAGCAGGGAGGCACTGAAGCTTTCTTT. Translated: CSVEQGGTEAFF.

The rearrangement joins TRBV18 to TRBJ1-3; TRBD1 agrees at 7 bases. CDR3 length equals 15 residues. CDR1 and CDR2 from the germline V gene are KGHSH and LQKENI. Trimming at V came to 3 bases and at J to 0 bases, leaving 2 bases not matched to a gene. CDR3 in amino acids: CASSPGTASGNTIYF. The CDR3 region has the DNA TGTGCCAGCTCACCGGGGACAGCCTCTGGAAACACCATATATTTT.

This chain joins TRBV5-1 and TRBJ2-5; 8 bases are shared with TRBD2. V shed 4 bases and J 2 bases; nucleotides not matched to a gene: 16. This CDR3 spans 18 amino acids. Germline lookup yields CDR1 SGHRS and CDR2 YFSETQ. CDR3 in DNA: TGCGCCAGCAGCCCGGGGGGGCCCGGAGGGGCTTGGCAAGAGACCCAGTACTTC. Residues: CASSPGGPGGAWQETQYF.

This clone turned up a few times. The rearrangement links TRBV2 to TRBJ2-7; 7 bases line up with TRBD1. CDR1 SNHLY and CDR2 FYNNEI come from the germline V gene. The CDR3 is made up of 17 amino acids. With 3 bases clipped from V and 3 bases from J, the junction kept 14 bases outside the gene matches. DNA of the CDR3: TGTGCCAGCAGTGACCTACCAACTATCGACAGGGACTACGAGCAGTACTTC. The encoded protein is CASSDLPTIDRDYEQYF.

V is TRBV29-1 and J is TRBJ1-1, with D uncertain. This CDR3 comprises 12 residues. V was trimmed by 0 bases and J by 7 bases, leaving 9 bases between them. CDR1 SQVTM and CDR2 ANQGSEA come from the germline V gene. CDR3 loop: CSVEDPLREAFF. The DNA of the CDR3 is TGCAGCGTTGAAGATCCCCTTCGTGAAGCTTTCTTT. The whole variable domain, remainder taken from reference TRBV29-1 and TRBJ1-1, is SAVISQKPSRDICQRGTSLTIQCQVDSQVTMMFWYRQQPGQSLTLIATANQGSEATYESGFVIDKFPISRPNLTFSTLTVSNMSPEDSSIYLCSVEDPLREAFFGQGTRLTVV.

The J gene is TRBJ1-4, the V gene TRBV15; D is possibly TRBD1 (5 bases). V lost 1 base and J 6 bases, leaving 12 bases between the germline ends. Germline CDR1 is LNHNV and CDR2 is YYDKDF (reference sequence). The CDR3 is 15 amino acids. CDR3 coding DNA: TGTGCCACCAGCAGAGGCAGGGTGGGCGATGAAAAACTGTTTTTT. This sequence encodes CATSRGRVGDEKLFF.